The 14 T cell receptor beta chains in this list originate from one sample, sequenced in a study of cytomegalovirus exposure and HLA in healthy donors. The PCR employed 60 Vbeta primers together with 13 Jbeta primers. The table came from immunoSEQ multiplex PCR; TCRdb's copy has only in-frame clones and leaves some out. The table shows about 150,000 clones, with around 80% occurring only once. What was sequenced was PBMCs. These TCRs come from a woman aged 40 to 50 in good health and CMV-seropositive.

CDR3 region: CASSHGLAGVSTDTQYF. The CDR3 nucleotides are TGCGCCAGCAGCCACGGACTAGCGGGAGTGAGCACAGATACGCAGTATTTT. V is TRBV4-1 and J is TRBJ2-3, with 13 bases identical to TRBD2. The germline V gene has CDR1 MGHRA and CDR2 YSYEKL. V lost 3 bases to trimming and J lost 0 bases; unmatched junction nucleotides: 3. This CDR3 contains 17 residues.

This clone was detected only once. The chain combines TRBV6-5 with TRBJ2-1; D might be TRBD1 (5 bases). V was pared by 8 bases and J by 2 bases, with 16 bases between. This CDR3 region has 15 residues. Germline-derived CDR1 and CDR2 are MNHEY and SVGAGI. The CDR3 DNA is TGTGCCAGCTCCAGTTGGGGCGGAACCTACAATGAGCAGTTCTTC. It codes for CASSSWGGTYNEQFF.

The genes are TRBV5-1 and TRBJ2-7; possible D gene TRBD2, 6 bases. V shed 3 bases and J shed 3 bases, with 10 bases lying between them. Germline V gene data show CDR1 as SGHRS and CDR2 as YFSETQ. The CDR3 totals 13 residues. The CDR3 DNA reads TGCGCCAGCAGCTCCGGGACTCACTACGAGCAGTACTTC. Its translation is CASSSGTHYEQYF.

This chain uses TRBV9 with TRBJ2-5; 10 positions match TRBD2. Germline CDR1 SGDLS, CDR2 YYNGEE. V trimming: 4 bases; J trimming: 5 bases; junction bases outside the gene matches: 11. There are 16 residues in the CDR3. The CDR3 reads CASSPRSGRALETQYF. Here the CDR3 DNA reads TGTGCCAGCAGCCCGCGAAGCGGGAGGGCCTTGGAGACCCAGTACTTC. Full variable domain (rest looked up from reference TRBV9 and TRBJ2-5): DSGVTQTPKHLITATGQRVTLRCSPRSGDLSVYWYQQSLDQGLQFLIQYYNGEERAKGNILERFSAQQFPDLHSELNLSSLELGDSALYFCASSPRSGRALETQYFGPGTRLLVL.

The CDR3 reads CASSLRDIYGYTF. CDR3 nucleotide sequence: TGTGCCAGCAGCCTCCGGGACATCTATGGCTACACCTTC. V and J are TRBV11-3 and TRBJ1-2, with D maybe TRBD1 (6 bases). Deletions cut 5 bases from V and 4 bases from J, with 11 bases between. The CDR3 loop spans 13 amino acids. Germline-derived CDR1 and CDR2 are SGHNT and YENEEA.

A remark on this clone: Other DNA sequences in this specimen translate into the identical CDR3. The V gene is TRBV2, the J gene TRBJ2-7, with D possibly TRBD2 on 6 matching bases. V gave up 6 bases and J gave up 2 bases, with 14 bases separating them. Germline V lookup: CDR1 SNHLY, CDR2 FYNNEI. CDR3 size: 14 residues. The CDR3 nucleotides are TGTGCCAGCAGGAAGACTAGTACCACCTACGAGCAGTACTTC. Translated, it gives CASRKTSTTYEQYF.

DNA of the CDR3: TGCGCCAGCAGTGGGACTAGCGGGAGAGGTATCGGGGAGCTGTTTTTT. It codes for CASSGTSGRGIGELFF. V is TRBV10-1 and J is TRBJ2-2; 13 bases are shared with TRBD2. The J segment lost 7 bases and the V segment lost 4 bases, leaving 6 bases of the junction unmatched. Looked up from germline, CDR1 is WNHNN and CDR2 is SYGVQD (reference sequence). This CDR3 region has 16 residues.

This clone was seen just once. V and J are TRBV5-1 and TRBJ2-7; no reliable D call. Trimming removed 1 base from V and 1 base from J, with 6 bases in between. Germline values: CDR1 SGHRS, CDR2 YFSETQ. This CDR3 has 13 residues. CDR3 amino acids: CASSLSVSYEQYF. In nucleotides, the CDR3 is TGCGCCAGCAGCTTGAGCGTATCCTACGAGCAGTACTTC.

The genes are TRBV5-1 and TRBJ1-1, with TRBD1 identical over 10 bases. The CDR3 totals 14 residues. Germline values: CDR1 SGHRS, CDR2 YFSETQ. V lost 4 bases, J lost 5 bases, and 5 bases stayed unmatched. Here the CDR3 reads CASSADRGATEAFF. CDR3 sequence (DNA): TGCGCCAGCAGCGCGGACAGGGGGGCAACTGAAGCTTTCTTT.

The count of this clone is one. The V gene is TRBV7-8, the J gene TRBJ2-7; 12 bases are a match to TRBD1. The length of the CDR3 is 17 residues. CDR1 is SGHVS and CDR2 is FQNEAQ in the germline V gene. V trimming: 5 bases; J trimming: 9 bases; junction bases outside the gene matches: 17. CDR3 DNA: TGTGCCAGCAGCCCACTAGCCGGGACAGGGGGCTATTCACCGCAGTACTTC. This encodes CASSPLAGTGGYSPQYF. Together with reference TRBV7-8 and TRBJ2-7, the CDR3 gives the full variable domain: GAGVSQSPRYKVAKRGQDVALRCDPISGHVSLFWYQQALGQGPEFLTYFQNEAQLDKSGLPSDRFFAERPEGSVSTLKIQRTQQEDSAVYLCASSPLAGTGGYSPQYFGPGTRLTVT.

This clone was observed at least ten times. The genes are TRBV5-1 and TRBJ2-2, with unresolved D. Germline V CDR1 and CDR2: SGHRS, YFSETQ. The CDR3 loop spans 15 amino acids. V lost 3 bases and J lost 8, with 17 bases in between. This CDR3 is CASSSLALGVGELFF. The CDR3 nucleotides read TGCGCCAGCAGCTCCCTCGCCCTAGGCGTGGGGGAGCTGTTTTTT.

The rearrangement links TRBV4-2 to TRBJ2-5, with 11 bases lining up with TRBD2. The junction had 7 bases not matched to a gene; V was cut back by 1 base and J by 0 bases. This CDR3 contains 18 residues. The V gene's germline CDR1 is LGHNA and CDR2 YNFKEQ. CDR3 bases: TGTGCCAGCAGCCAAGCTGGGACTAGCGGATCGTACCAAGAGACCCAGTACTTC. Protein: CASSQAGTSGSYQETQYF.

The rearrangement uses TRBV30 and TRBJ2-2; 9 nucleotides agree with TRBD1. Germline-derived CDR1 and CDR2 are GTSNPN and SVGIG (reference sequence). With 1 base clipped from V and 5 bases from J, the junction kept 8 bases outside the gene matches. This CDR3 has 16 amino acids. In DNA, the CDR3 is TGTGCCTGGAGTGGCCCGGGACAGGGATATACCGGGGAGCTGTTTTTT. Translated, it gives CAWSGPGQGYTGELFF.

This clone has only a few counts. The V call is TRBV30, the J call TRBJ2-6; TRBD1 is a possible D gene (6 bases). Germline CDR1 and CDR2: GTSNPN and SVGIG (reference sequence). V was trimmed by 5 bases and J by 1 base, leaving 18 bases between them. The CDR3 loop spans 17 amino acids. CDR3 sequence reads: CAWVSGTLASGANVLTF. Written as DNA, the CDR3 is TGTGCCTGGGTATCCGGGACACTTGCTTCTGGGGCCAACGTCCTGACTTTC. Based on the CDR3 plus reference TRBV30 and TRBJ2-6, the full variable domain is SQTIHQWPATLVQPVGSPLSLECTVEGTSNPNLYWYRQAAGRGLQLLFYSVGIGQISSEVPQNLSASRPQDRQFILSSKKLLLSDSGFYLCAWVSGTLASGANVLTFGAGSRLTVL.